Following are 30 T cell receptor beta chains from one sample sequenced in a study of T-cell memory formation after mild COVID-19. TCRdb reprocessed the 5' RACE reads with MiXCR, giving one entry per CDR3 protein. Of around 250,000 distinct CDR3 sequences in the sample, roughly 17% were seen once. Sequenced: PBMCs or a T cell subset sorted from them (not recorded which). The source is a young man who had mild COVID-19 (a few samples of this study predate the infection). Cell type and time point are not known.

A few counts support this clonotype. This rearrangement joins TRBV6-5 to TRBJ2-2, with TRBD1 matching 9 bases. Germline CDR1 MNHEY, CDR2 SVGAGI. V dropped 5 bases and J dropped 6; count of bases not matched to a gene: 7. The CDR3 runs 15 residues. In DNA form, the CDR3 reads TGTGCCAGCAGTCAAACAGGGGGCGGTGCCGGGGAGCTGTTTTTT. It is translated as CASSQTGGGAGELFF.

The V call is TRBV20-1, the J call TRBJ2-3, with 7 bases that match TRBD1. This CDR3 comprises 12 residues. V was clipped by 5 bases and J by 4 bases; unmatched bases: 3. Germline V gives CDR1 DFQATT, CDR2 SNEGSKA (reference sequence). DNA for the CDR3: TGCAGTGCTTCCACAGGGGCAGATACGCAGTATTTT. Amino acids: CSASTGADTQYF.

This clonotype has only a few counts. The chain is built from TRBV10-2 and TRBJ2-2; TRBD1 matches 8 bases. V lost 2 bases, J lost 4 bases, and 3 bases stayed unmatched. CDR1 is WSHSY, CDR2 SAAADI, per germline. The CDR3 sequence is 15 residues long. CDR3 protein: CASSEGQGATGELFF. CDR3 bases: TGCGCCAGCAGTGAGGGCCAGGGGGCCACCGGGGAGCTGTTTTTT.

In this sample, this clonotype turned up many times. The junction and the germline gene differ at one end; a read error may be behind it. The rearrangement links TRBV14 to TRBJ2-5, with D hard to call. Germline CDR1 is SGHDN and CDR2 is FVKESK. The CDR3 spans 15 residues. The CDR3 DNA follows: TGTGCCAGCAGCCAAGATTATGTGGTTGAAGAGCCCCAGTACTTC. It translates to CASSQDYVVEEPQYF. Combining the CDR3 with reference TRBV14 and TRBJ2-5 gives the whole variable domain EAGVTQFPSHSVIEKGQTVTLRCDPISGHDNLYWYRRVMGKEIKFLLHFVKESKQDESGMPNNRFLAERTGGTYSTLKVQPAELEDSGVYFCASSQDYVVEEPQYFGPGTRLLVL.

This rearrangement joins TRBV7-6 to TRBJ2-1; TRBD1 matches at 12 bases. With 4 bases clipped from V and 6 bases from J, the junction kept 7 bases outside the gene matches. This CDR3 contains 16 residues. Per germline, CDR1 SGHVS and CDR2 FNYEAQ. CDR3 loop: CASSSRGTGGGNEQFF. The CDR3 region has the DNA TGTGCCAGCAGCTCCCGGGGGACAGGGGGCGGCAATGAGCAGTTCTTC.

Relative to its sample, this clonotype is hyperexpanded. The rearrangement uses TRBV5-6 and TRBJ2-1, with 7 nucleotides matching TRBD1. This CDR3 comprises 14 residues. CDR1 is SGHDT, CDR2 YYEEEE, per germline. J gave up 5 bases and V 4 bases, and 6 bases lay outside the gene matches. In DNA, the CDR3 is TGTGCCAGCAGCCCGCCGGGACAGCACAATGAGCAGTTCTTC. Its translation is CASSPPGQHNEQFF. Drawing the rest from reference TRBV5-6 and TRBJ2-1, the complete variable domain is DAGVTQSPTHLIKTRGQQVTLRCSPKSGHDTVSWYQQALGQGPQFIFQYYEEEERQRGNFPDRFSGHQFPNYSSELNVNALLLGDSALYLCASSPPGQHNEQFFGPGTRLTVL.

This clonotype occurred a few times. This chain joins TRBV7-9 and TRBJ2-5; TRBD1 might be the D (6 bases). V was pared by 9 bases and J by 1 base, with 12 bases between. Per the germline V gene, CDR1 is SEHNR and CDR2 is FQNEAQ (reference sequence). CDR3 length equals 13 residues. CDR3 residues: CASITGTQETQYF. CDR3 coding DNA: TGTGCCAGTATAACAGGGACCCAAGAGACCCAGTACTTC.

For the CDR3, the DNA is TGTGCCAGCAGCCCGGGACTAGCGGCTAGCACAGATACGCAGTATTTT. This codes for CASSPGLAASTDTQYF. V and J are TRBV7-9 and TRBJ2-3, with 11 bases that match TRBD2. J lost 0 bases, V lost 5 bases, and 4 bases had no gene match. CDR1 is SEHNR and CDR2 is FQNEAQ in the germline V gene (reference sequence). This CDR3 comprises 16 residues.

The rearrangement joins TRBV29-1 to TRBJ1-4; 10 bases are a match to TRBD1. This CDR3 region has 15 residues. Germline lookup yields CDR1 SQVTM and CDR2 ANQGSEA. The V segment lost 4 bases and the J segment 7 bases; nucleotides outside the gene matches: 9. The CDR3 reads CSVAPPTGGFEKLFF. In nucleotides, the CDR3 is TGCAGCGTTGCCCCCCCGACAGGGGGCTTTGAAAAACTGTTTTTT.

In its sample, this clonotype was seen a few times. The chain recombines TRBV27 with TRBJ1-6, with TRBD1 matching 11 bases. The germline CDR1 and CDR2 sequences are MNHEY and SMNVEV (reference sequence). The CDR3 has 14 amino acids. Trimming cost V 5 bases and J 10 bases; bases outside gene matches: 4. CDR3 residues: CASSPGTGGSPLHF. As DNA, the CDR3 is TGTGCCAGCAGTCCCGGGACAGGGGGGTCACCCCTCCACTTT.

There are a few counts of this clonotype. This chain uses TRBV6-6 with TRBJ2-7, with unresolved D. There are 11 residues in the CDR3. From germline, CDR1 is MNHNY and CDR2 SVGAGI (reference sequence). The germline V and J ends were trimmed by 3 bases and 5 bases, with 5 bases remaining between them. This CDR3 reads CASSYWDEQYF. The CDR3 DNA reads TGTGCCAGCAGTTATTGGGACGAGCAGTACTTC.

The CDR3 DNA sequence: TGCGCCAGCTCCGCCGGGACAGGATCCTACGAGCAGTACGTC. Its translation: CASSAGTGSYEQYV. The chain employs TRBV5-1 and TRBJ2-7; 8 bases are a match to TRBD1. CDR3 length: 14 residues. Germline-derived CDR1 and CDR2 are SGHRS and YFSETQ. Trimming at V came to 7 bases and at J to 1 base, leaving 7 bases not matched to a gene.

This clonotype showed up just a few times. The V gene is TRBV20-1, the J gene TRBJ2-3; 9 positions match TRBD2. Germline assignment: CDR1 DFQATT and CDR2 SNEGSKA (reference sequence). Germline trimming cut 6 bases from V and 5 bases from J; bases unmatched to any gene: 21. This CDR3 has 18 amino acids. In DNA, the CDR3 is TGCAGTGCAGAGCCCCTCGGGGGGCGGGGGGGCCGATTAGATACGCAGTATTTT. Translated: CSAEPLGGRGGRLDTQYF.

The chain is built from TRBV29-1 and TRBJ2-1; 9 nucleotides match TRBD1. The CDR3 extends over 14 amino acids. Trimming cost V 7 bases and J 5 bases; bases outside gene matches: 9. The germline V gene has CDR1 SQVTM and CDR2 ANQGSEA. As DNA, the CDR3 is TGCAGCGCACGAGGAGGGACAGGGAACAATGAGCAGTTCTTC. As protein: CSARGGTGNNEQFF.

The chain uses TRBV6-2 or TRBV6-3 and TRBJ2-3; perhaps TRBD2 as D (7 bases). This CDR3 is 14 amino acids long. From germline, CDR1 is MNHEY and CDR2 SVGEGT. V was pared by 11 bases and J by 5 bases, with 20 bases between. CDR3 amino acids: CAGGGYGAGDTQYF. CDR3 DNA: TGTGCCGGGGGGGGCTACGGCGCTGGAGATACGCAGTATTTT.

This clonotype was counted ten times or more. This sequence joins TRBV5-1 and TRBJ2-1; D may be TRBD2 (6 bases). CDR3 length equals 14 residues. Trimming took off 2 bases at V and 3 bases at J, with 9 bases between the two ends. The germline V gene has CDR1 SGHRS and CDR2 YFSETQ. In nucleotides, the CDR3 is TGCGCCAGCAGCTTCGGGACTGACTACAATGAGCAGTTCTTC. Its protein is CASSFGTDYNEQFF.

The chain carries TRBV6-5 and TRBJ2-7; D is possibly TRBD1 (5 bases). CDR3 length equals 11 residues. Trimming removed 4 bases at V and 7 bases at J, with 8 bases between. Looked up from germline, CDR1 is MNHEY and CDR2 is SVGAGI. The DNA of the CDR3 is TGTGCCAGCAGTTCCAACAGGGAGCAGTACTTC. Its translation: CASSSNREQYF.

This clonotype was picked up a small number of times. V gene TRBV7-3 combines with J gene TRBJ2-1; no clear D. V was shortened by 5 bases and J by 6 bases, with 11 bases between the two germline ends. Germline CDR1 reads SGHTA; CDR2 reads FQGTGA. The CDR3 loop spans 13 amino acids. The CDR3: CASSLRNPNEQFF. CDR3 nucleotides: TGTGCCAGCAGCCTCCGAAACCCCAATGAGCAGTTCTTC.

The table lists this clonotype with a few counts. This chain links TRBV18 with TRBJ1-6; no definite D call. The CDR3 is 15 residues long. The germline CDR1 and CDR2 sequences are KGHSH and LQKENI. Deletions cut 3 bases from V and 7 bases from J, with 13 bases between. CDR3 in DNA: TGTGCCAGCTCACCCCTGCAGACGGAAAATTCACCCCTCCACTTT. Translated, it gives CASSPLQTENSPLHF.

V gene TRBV20-1 combines with J gene TRBJ2-5; D ambiguous. The CDR3 spans 12 residues. Germline V gives CDR1 DFQATT, CDR2 SNEGSKA (reference sequence). Trimming left V 3 bases short and J 2 bases short, with 7 bases between. The CDR3, as DNA: TGCAGTGCTAGGTGGGGTCAAGAGACCCAGTACTTC. Protein sequence: CSARWGQETQYF.

This clonotype occurred many times. The gene calls are TRBV5-1 and TRBJ2-5, with 9 bases lining up with TRBD2. CDR3 length equals 15 residues. From germline, CDR1 is SGHRS and CDR2 YFSETQ. V shed 3 bases and J 2 bases; nucleotides not matched to a gene: 5. The CDR3 coding sequence is TGCGCCAGCAGCTCCCTAGCGGGGCGGCAAGAGACCCAGTACTTC. Its translation is CASSSLAGRQETQYF. The full variable domain, completed using reference TRBV5-1 and TRBJ2-5, is KAGVTQTPRYLIKTRGQQVTLSCSPISGHRSVSWYQQTPGQGLQFLFEYFSETQRNKGNFPGRFSGRQFSNSRSEMNVSTLELGDSALYLCASSSLAGRQETQYFGPGTRLLVL.

This clonotype was recorded a few times. For the CDR3, the DNA is TGTGCCAGCAGCCGTCTAGCCCACAATGAGCAGTTCTTC. Translating it yields CASSRLAHNEQFF. V gene TRBV7-2 combines with J gene TRBJ2-1; D perhaps matches TRBD2 (5 bases). This CDR3 contains 13 residues. V was pared by 5 bases and J by 5 bases, with 10 bases between. CDR1 is SGHTA, CDR2 FQGNSA, per germline.

This clonotype appeared a few times. V usage is TRBV5-1 and J usage is TRBJ1-6; D unclear. Deletions cut 0 bases from V and 7 bases from J, with 8 bases between. This CDR3 is 14 amino acids long. CDR1 is SGHRS, CDR2 YFSETQ, per germline. DNA of the CDR3: TGCGCCAGCAGCTTGGACAGCCCAAATTCACCCCTCCACTTT. It encodes CASSLDSPNSPLHF.

V usage is TRBV7-9 and J usage is TRBJ1-1, with TRBD1 matching over 7 bases. The CDR3 totals 14 residues. The V gene end was trimmed by 1 base and the J gene end by 8 bases; junction bases not matched to a gene: 7. Looked up from germline, CDR1 is SEHNR and CDR2 is FQNEAQ (reference sequence). The CDR3: CASSLEGGRWEAFF. The CDR3 DNA reads as TGTGCCAGCAGCTTAGAAGGGGGCAGATGGGAAGCTTTCTTT.

The chain is built from TRBV4-3 and TRBJ1-2; a weak D match, TRBD1 (6 bases). The CDR3 contains 14 residues. CDR1 LGHNA and CDR2 YSLEER come from the germline V gene. The chain's CDR3 is CDTPSGKGGAGYTF. CDR3 bases: TGCGATACCCCTTCGGGGAAGGGGGGCGCTGGCTACACCTTC.

This clonotype was recorded a few times. Here the CDR3 reads CASSLDGLVDIQYF. The CDR3 nucleotides read TGTGCCAGCAGCTTAGACGGTTTAGTGGACATTCAGTACTTC. This chain uses TRBV7-9 with TRBJ2-4; D gene unclear. The CDR3 is 14 amino acids. Deletions cut 1 base from V and 8 bases from J, with 12 bases between. Germline V gene data show CDR1 as SEHNR and CDR2 as FQNEAQ (reference sequence).

This sequence joins TRBV6-6 and TRBJ2-3; D is ambiguous. Germline V gene sequence: CDR1 MNHNY, CDR2 SVGAGI (reference sequence). CDR3 size: 15 residues. Between the trimmed V and J ends, which lost 6 bases and 5 bases, there was a span of 18 bases. The CDR3 coding sequence is TGTGCCAGCAGCCAGTCTCTAATCCTGGGAGATACGCAGTATTTT. Translated, it gives CASSQSLILGDTQYF.

The rearrangement uses TRBV20-1 and TRBJ2-7; D is unclear. CDR3 size: 13 residues. Deletions cut 4 bases from V and 2 bases from J, with 12 bases between. Germline assignment: CDR1 DFQATT and CDR2 SNEGSKA (reference sequence). The CDR3 sequence: CSAILRRPYEQYF. CDR3 nucleotide sequence: TGCAGTGCTATCCTGAGGAGACCCTACGAGCAGTACTTC.

This clonotype was observed a few times. The chain employs TRBV7-6 and TRBJ2-5; 9 bases fit TRBD2. CDR3 length: 16 amino acids. Trimming cost V 5 bases and J 5 bases; bases outside gene matches: 12. CDR1 and CDR2 from the germline V gene are SGHVS and FNYEAQ. The CDR3: CASSPVGASGVETQYF. In DNA form, the CDR3 reads TGTGCCAGCAGCCCCGTGGGCGCTAGCGGGGTTGAGACCCAGTACTTC.

This sequence joins TRBV7-2 and TRBJ1-2, with D possibly being TRBD1 (5 bases). This CDR3 is built from 13 residues. Germline V gives CDR1 SGHTA, CDR2 FQGNSA. The ends were cut back, 2 bases at V and 6 bases at J, with 10 bases in the middle. CDR3: CASSLHGADGYTF. The CDR3 DNA is TGTGCCAGCAGCTTACACGGGGCGGATGGCTACACCTTC.